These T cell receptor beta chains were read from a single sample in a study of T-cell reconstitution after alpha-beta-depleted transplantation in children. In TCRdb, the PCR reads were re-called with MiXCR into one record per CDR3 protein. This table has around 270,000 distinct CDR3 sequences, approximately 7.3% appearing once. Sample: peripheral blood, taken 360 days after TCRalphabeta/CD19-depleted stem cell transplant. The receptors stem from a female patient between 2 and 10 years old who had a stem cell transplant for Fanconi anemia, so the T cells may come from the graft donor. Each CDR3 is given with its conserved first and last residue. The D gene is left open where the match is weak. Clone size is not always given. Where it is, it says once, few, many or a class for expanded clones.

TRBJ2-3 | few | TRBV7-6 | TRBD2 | CASSLGVSGGAGADTQYF | TGTGCCAGCAGCTTAGGGGTTAGCGGGGGGGCCGGGGCAGATACGCAGTATTTT
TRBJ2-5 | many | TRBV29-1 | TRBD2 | CSVEKRDQVETQYF | TGCAGCGTTGAAAAGCGGGACCAGGTTGAGACCCAGTACTTC
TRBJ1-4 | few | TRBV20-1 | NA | CSARAQGTNEKLFF | TGCAGTGCTAGAGCCCAGGGAACTAATGAAAAACTGTTTTTT
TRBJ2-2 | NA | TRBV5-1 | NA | CASGKGSGPTGELFF | TGCGCCAGCGGGAAGGGCTCAGGCCCCACCGGGGAGCTGTTTTTT
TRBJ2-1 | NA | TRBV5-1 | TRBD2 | CASSLVGAGGQNEQFF | TGCGCCAGCAGCTTGGTAGGGGCGGGAGGGCAAAATGAGCAGTTCTTC
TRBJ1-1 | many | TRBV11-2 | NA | CASTAGVSGTEAFF | TGTGCCAGTACGGCGGGGGTCTCGGGAACTGAAGCTTTCTTT
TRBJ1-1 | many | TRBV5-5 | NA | CASSSLGRNTEAFF | TGTGCCAGCAGCTCTCTCGGGAGGAACACTGAAGCTTTCTTT
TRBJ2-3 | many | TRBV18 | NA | CASSPDGRRTDTQYF | TGTGCCAGCTCACCAGACGGGCGGCGCACAGATACGCAGTATTTT
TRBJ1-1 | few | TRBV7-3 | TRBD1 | CASSPNPGTEIMNTEAFF | TGTGCCAGCAGCCCCAACCCCGGGACAGAGATCATGAACACTGAAGCTTTCTTT
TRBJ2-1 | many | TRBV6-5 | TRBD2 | CASSYGTSGNEQFF | TGTGCCAGCAGTTACGGGACTAGCGGCAATGAGCAGTTCTTC
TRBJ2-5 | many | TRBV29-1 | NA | CSVDIGGPQETQYF | TGCAGCGTTGATATCGGGGGACCCCAAGAGACCCAGTACTTC
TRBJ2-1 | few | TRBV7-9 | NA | CASSYLGGGGWNEQFF | TGTGCCAGCAGCTACCTAGGAGGGGGGGGCTGGAATGAGCAGTTCTTC
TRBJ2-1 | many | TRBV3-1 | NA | CASSQDPLLNSLEQFF | TGTGCCAGCAGCCAAGACCCTCTTTTGAATAGCCTTGAGCAGTTCTTC
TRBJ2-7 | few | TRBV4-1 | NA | CASSQPTGLSGSYEQYF | TGCGCCAGCAGCCAACCAACAGGGTTGAGTGGTTCCTACGAGCAGTACTTC
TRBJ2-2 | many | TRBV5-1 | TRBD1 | CASRLRTGPLNTGELFF | TGCGCCAGCAGATTACGGACAGGCCCTTTGAACACCGGGGAGCTGTTTTTT
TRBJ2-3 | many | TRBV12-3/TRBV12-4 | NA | CASSPRRSASTDTQYF | TGTGCCAGCAGTCCCAGACGTTCCGCTAGCACAGATACGCAGTATTTT
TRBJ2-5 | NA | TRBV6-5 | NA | CASSYSGTYQETQYF | TGTGCCAGCAGTTACTCCGGGACTTACCAAGAGACCCAGTACTTC
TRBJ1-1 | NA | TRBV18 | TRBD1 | CASSPLDRAYTEAFF | TGTGCCAGCTCACCCCTGGACAGGGCGTACACTGAAGCTTTCTTT
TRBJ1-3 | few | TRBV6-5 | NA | CASSYSDSGSGNTIYF | TGTGCCAGCAGTTACTCGGACAGTGGTTCTGGAAACACCATATATTTT
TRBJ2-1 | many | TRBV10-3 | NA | CAISESQGRGNEQFF | TGTGCCATCAGTGAGTCGCAGGGGAGGGGCAATGAGCAGTTCTTC
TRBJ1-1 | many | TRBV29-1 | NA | CSSELDTEAFF | TGCAGCTCGGAGCTTGACACTGAAGCTTTCTTT
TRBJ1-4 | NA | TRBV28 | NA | CASTSTSTNEKLFF | TGTGCCAGCACTTCAACTTCAACTAATGAAAAACTGTTTTTT
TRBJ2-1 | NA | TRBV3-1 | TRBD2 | CASSRTSGGAFSYNEQFF | TGTGCCAGCAGCCGGACTAGCGGGGGGGCTTTTTCCTACAATGAGCAGTTCTTC
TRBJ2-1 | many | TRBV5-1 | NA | CASSLRLTRQFF | TGCGCCAGCAGCTTGAGGTTGACTAGACAGTTCTTC
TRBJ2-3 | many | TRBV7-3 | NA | CASSLAGVDTQYF | TGTGCCAGCAGCTTAGCTGGGGTAGATACGCAGTATTTT
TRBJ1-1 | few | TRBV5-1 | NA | CASSLGVRVETEAFF | TGCGCCAGCAGCCTAGGGGTTCGGGTGGAAACTGAAGCTTTCTTT
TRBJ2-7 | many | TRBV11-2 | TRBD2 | CASSLGAGVYEQYF | TGTGCCAGCAGCTTAGGGGCGGGGGTCTACGAGCAGTACTTC
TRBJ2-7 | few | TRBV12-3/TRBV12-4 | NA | CASSPAIGSYEQYF | TGTGCCAGCAGTCCCGCAATCGGATCCTACGAGCAGTACTTC
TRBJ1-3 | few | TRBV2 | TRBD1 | CASSWDSLNSGNTIYF | TGTGCCAGCAGCTGGGACAGCCTCAACTCTGGAAACACCATATATTTT
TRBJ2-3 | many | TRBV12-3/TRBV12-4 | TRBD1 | CASSPGQGIVDTQYF | TGTGCCAGCAGTCCGGGACAGGGGATTGTGGATACGCAGTATTTT
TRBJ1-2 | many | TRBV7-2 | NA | CASSLSRVNYGYTF | TGTGCCAGCAGTCTATCCAGGGTAAACTATGGCTACACCTTC
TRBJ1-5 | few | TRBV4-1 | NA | CASSQEEGFNQPQHF | TGCGCCAGCAGCCAAGAGGAGGGGTTCAATCAGCCCCAGCATTTT